One and the same sample provided the 14 T cell receptor delta chains below, sequenced in a study of γδ T cells in repeated Plasmodium falciparum infection (dated by TCRdb to 2020 to 2022). For bulk TCR repertoire analysis, Vgamma9/Vdelta2+ and Vdelta2-negative gammadelta T cell populations were flow-sorted out of peripheral blood mononuclear cells. Library method: multiplex PCR. The reads were generated on an Illumina MiSeq. Public reads were reanalyzed in TCRdb with CATT, and rows carrying the same DNA were merged afterwards. The sample contains 85,000 to 95,000 delta-chain clones, under 1.5% of them found a single time. Approximately 10% of the sample lies in the top ten. Sequencing was performed on gamma-delta T cells from blood. These receptors were taken from a pool of human donors (malaria-infected and uninfected, not separated).

Concerning this clone itself: The TCRdb record carries a much larger clone's protein, which differs from this DNA's translation at residue 3; a read error is the likely cause, and the protein listed here is the DNA translation. V gene TRDV2 combines with J gene TRDJ1, with D unresolved. The J gene, not given by TCRdb, was assigned here from a germline match of the nucleotide sequence. CDR3 size: 16 residues. The V gene's germline CDR1 is GEAIGNYY and CDR2 EKD. CDR3 residues: CARDTVTGVPRTKLIF. In DNA, the CDR3 is TGTGCCCGTGACACCGTGACAGGTGTGCCTAGAACAAAACTCATCTTT.

There are a few counts of this clone. The junction differs from germline at one of its ends, possibly a read error. The chain uses TRDV1 and TRDJ1, with 11 bases fitting TRDD3. The length of the CDR3 is 19 residues. From germline, CDR1 is TSWWSYY and CDR2 QGS. The CDR3 loop reads CALGGLPPLGDINTAKLIF. The DNA of the CDR3 is TGTGCTCTTGGGGGCCTTCCTCCACTGGGGGATATCAACACCGCTAAACTCATCTTT.

In this sample, this clone turned up a few times. This sequence is one base from a far larger clone and is likely a read error. Additional DNA sequences in this sample encode the identical CDR3. V is TRDV2 and J is TRDJ1, with 13 bases fitting TRDD3. Germline matching of the DNA provided the J gene here, since TCRdb leaves it blank. In germline, CDR1 is GEAIGNYY, CDR2 EKD. The CDR3 runs 20 residues. The CDR3 DNA follows: TGTGCCTGCGACACCGTAGACTGGGGGATACGTGCAGAGAAGATGAATAGACTCATCTTT. It specifies CACDTVDWGIRAEKMNRLIF.

This clone was picked up a small number of times. The protein that TCRdb holds for this DNA derives from a much larger clone and differs from the translated DNA at residue 7, which likely indicates a read error; the protein shown here is translated from the DNA. V usage is TRDV1 and J usage is TRDJ1; the D is unclear. The J gene was missing in TCRdb and was found by matching the end of the DNA to germline. CDR1 is TSWWSYY, CDR2 QGS, per germline. This CDR3 has 24 residues. The V gene lost 5 bases and the J gene lost 7 bases, with 47 bases spanning the gap. The CDR3 here is CALGPMMGIRQKIREGRGIGKLIF. The CDR3 DNA is TGTGCTCTTGGGCCGATGATGGGAATTCGTCAAAAGATTAGAGAGGGACGGGGTATCGGTAAACTCATCTTT.

With regard to this clone: TCRdb records a much larger clone's protein for this DNA, with a difference at residue 12 that likely arises from a read error; the protein given is the translation of the DNA. The V gene call reads TRDV3; no J gene was called. This CDR3 comprises 14 residues. The germline V gene encodes CDR1 TVYSNPD and CDR2 GDNSRS (reference sequence). CDR3 in amino acids: CASQGGLYTDKHIF. The CDR3 nucleotides are TGTGCCTCCCAGGGGGGTTTGTACACCGATAAACACATCTTT.

This clone was picked up a small number of times. The amino acid sequence in TCRdb belongs to a much larger clone and departs from this DNA's translation at residue 15, likely a sequencing read error; the sequence shown is translated from the DNA. The CDR3 spells CALGEEGLLGDTIRPIF. The CDR3 bases are TGTGCTCTTGGGGAAGAGGGTCTACTGGGGGATACCATAAGACCCATCTTT. With the J gene uncalled, the V gene is TRDV1; the table's D call, TRDD3, has no DNA check behind it. Germline CDR1 TSWWSYY, CDR2 QGS. This CDR3 spans 17 amino acids.

To note about this clone: With only one base between it and a far larger clone, this is likely a read error. Other DNA sequences in this specimen translate into the identical CDR3. The chain is built from TRAV38-2/DV8 and TRDJ1; a weak D match, TRDD3 (5 bases). The J gene, absent from TCRdb, was called here by matching the DNA to germline. This CDR3 has 14 residues. Germline V gives CDR1 TSESDYY, CDR2 QEAYKQQN. CDR3 nucleotides: TGTGCCTATAAGACGTACTGGAACACCGATAAACTCATCTTT. Its translation is CAYKTYWNTDKLIF.

This clone was seen a few times. This DNA translates differently at residue 9 from the TCRdb protein, which is that of a much larger clone; a read error is likely, and the protein shown is the DNA's own translation. The chain recombines TRDV1 with TRDJ1, with 11 positions matching TRDD3. TCRdb leaves out the J gene; it was filled in here by matching the DNA to germline. Germline V gene data show CDR1 as TSWWSYY and CDR2 as QGS. J lost 5 bases, V lost 3 bases, and 23 bases had no gene match. CDR3 length equals 21 residues. CDR3 protein: CALGEEGASPILGDRSDKLIF. DNA for the CDR3: TGTGCTCTTGGGGAGGAAGGGGCCTCCCCAATACTGGGGGATAGATCGGATAAACTCATCTTT.

At least ten counts were recorded for this clone. The chain recombines TRDV1 with TRDJ1, with 13 bases fitting TRDD3. V gave up 0 bases and J gave up 0 bases; unmatched junction bases: 16. Germline CDR1 and CDR2: TSWWSYY and QGS. The CDR3 extends over 22 amino acids. The CDR3 nucleotides are TGTGCTCTTGGGGAACTTCCGTACGTACTGGGGGATACGCCTAAATACACCGATAAACTCATCTTT. Its protein product is CALGELPYVLGDTPKYTDKLIF.

In the case of this clone: TCRdb records a much larger clone's protein for this DNA, with a difference at residue 15 that likely arises from a read error; the protein given is the translation of the DNA. The chain carries TRDV1 and TRDJ1; 7 nucleotides agree with TRDD2. The CDR3 runs 19 residues. CDR1 TSWWSYY and CDR2 QGS come from the germline V gene. After removal of 0 bases from V and 8 bases from J, the junction contained 21 bases not matched to a gene. The CDR3 DNA follows: TGTGCTCTTGGGGAACTCCGACCCGTTCCTACGGGCTGGGCGGTGAAACTCATCTTT. It encodes CALGELRPVPTGWAVKLIF.

As regards this clone: A far larger clone is one nucleotide away, so this likely arose from a read error. This CDR3 is also generated by other DNA sequences in the sample. The chain joins TRDV2 to TRDJ1; 8 bases line up with TRDD3. The J gene comes from matching the DNA to germline here; TCRdb lacks it. CDR1 and CDR2 from the germline V gene are GEAIGNYY and EKD. This CDR3 comprises 16 residues. V lost 1 base and J lost 1; bases outside the gene matches: 7. In nucleotides, the CDR3 is TGTGCCTGTGACACGCTGCTGGGGGAGTTCACCGATAAACTCATCTTT. This translates into CACDTLLGEFTDKLIF.

Details on this clone: Translating this DNA gives a protein that differs at residue 6 from the TCRdb one, which belongs to a much larger clone; a read error is likely, and the protein shown is this translation. This chain links TRDV1 with TRDJ1, with 8 bases lining up with TRDD3. TCRdb is silent on the J gene; assignment here came from matching the DNA to germline. Germline values: CDR1 TSWWSYY, CDR2 QGS. The CDR3 covers 16 residues. As DNA, the CDR3 is TGTGCCCTGGACAGTCACTGGGGGTCCTACACCGATAAACTCATCTTT. This gives the protein CALDSHWGSYTDKLIF.

This clone was recorded a few times. Since a far larger clone is one base different, this is likely a read error. The sample has other DNA sequences that encode this CDR3 too. V and J are TRDV1 and TRDJ1, with 8 bases identical to TRDD3. Looked up from germline, CDR1 is TSWWSYY and CDR2 is QGS. There are 15 residues in the CDR3. CDR3 nucleotide sequence: TGCGCTCTTGGGGAAGGGGCCTACGGTGGGGGATTTCTCATCTTT. Amino acids: CALGEGAYGGGFLIF.

This clone has a count of ten or more. The V and J genes are TRDV2 and TRDJ1, with TRDD3 identical over 8 bases. The J gene was missing in TCRdb and was found by matching the end of the DNA to germline. The CDR3 spans 15 residues. Looked up from germline, CDR1 is GEAIGNYY and CDR2 is EKD. Trimming at V came to 2 bases and at J to 3 bases, leaving 7 bases not matched to a gene. The CDR3 bases are TGTGCCTGTGACAACCTGGGGGACGGCGCCGATAAACTCATCTTT. Its protein is CACDNLGDGADKLIF.